Each of the 32 T cell receptor beta chains below was sequenced from the same sample in a study of blood T cell repertoires in COVID-19. Assay: immunoSEQ multiplex PCR; the TCRdb copy retains only in-frame clones and omits some. Counted here are 200,000 to 300,000 clones, 70% to 90% occurring once; the ten biggest clones make up around 3.5%. The sequenced sample was peripheral blood. Source of these receptors: a woman aged 40-49 years with acute or convalescent COVID-19.

The J gene is TRBJ1-2, the V gene TRBV5-1; 8 nucleotides line up with TRBD1. The CDR3 sequence is 16 residues long. The germline gives CDR1 SGHRS, CDR2 YFSETQ. Unmatched junction bases numbered 15, after V lost 3 bases and J lost 8 bases. The CDR3 sequence: CASSSLDRVSPRGYTF. CDR3 DNA: TGCGCCAGCAGCTCATTGGACAGGGTGTCCCCGAGGGGCTACACCTTC.

The V and J genes are TRBV4-1 and TRBJ1-5; maybe TRBD1 (5 bases). Germline V CDR1 and CDR2: MGHRA, YSYEKL. The CDR3 has 20 amino acids. The germline V and J ends were trimmed by 4 bases and 7 bases, with 32 bases remaining between them. CDR3 sequence reads: CASSLGTMDAIVGRKQPQHF. DNA for the CDR3: TGCGCCAGCAGCCTAGGCACGATGGACGCGATTGTGGGGCGTAAGCAGCCCCAGCATTTT.

The chain carries TRBV4-1 and TRBJ1-2; D is ambiguous. Germline V lookup: CDR1 MGHRA, CDR2 YSYEKL. The CDR3 sequence is 15 residues long. V shed 0 bases and J shed 2 bases, with 10 bases lying between them. CDR3 sequence: CASSQDTEANYGYTF. The CDR3 nucleotides read TGCGCCAGCAGCCAAGATACCGAGGCGAACTATGGCTACACCTTC.

V and J are TRBV21-1 and TRBJ1-4. TRBV21-1 is a pseudogene segment. This CDR3 has 17 residues. DNA for the CDR3: TGTGCCAGCCTCTCGGGAGCCGACCATCTCCAGGGTGAAAAACTGTTTTTT. It encodes CASLSGADHLQGEKLFF.

The V and J genes are TRBV19 and TRBJ1-2; D gene uncertain. The CDR3 contains 14 residues. The germline CDR1 and CDR2 sequences are LNHDA and SQIVND (reference sequence). V lost 1 base to trimming and J lost 1 base, with 7 bases between them. In DNA form, the CDR3 reads TGTGCCAGTAGTATAGTAGCGGATAACTATGGCTACACCTTC. The encoded protein is CASSIVADNYGYTF.

The V call is TRBV6-6, the J call TRBJ2-6, with D perhaps matching TRBD2 (6 bases). V lost 5 bases and J 0 bases, leaving 17 bases between the germline ends. The length of the CDR3 is 18 residues. Germline V lookup: CDR1 MNHNY, CDR2 SVGAGI (reference sequence). For the CDR3, the DNA is TGTGCCAGCAGTCAAAAGGTAGTCGGGGGCTCTGGGGCCAACGTCCTGACTTTC. Amino acid sequence: CASSQKVVGGSGANVLTF.

This clone is a singleton in its sample. J is TRBJ1-2 and V is TRBV10-3, with 8 bases lining up with TRBD1. Germline V gives CDR1 ENHRY, CDR2 SYGVKD. The CDR3 contains 15 residues. With 3 bases clipped from V and 8 bases from J, the junction kept 11 bases outside the gene matches. The CDR3 protein is CAISEMPGTGGGYTF. The CDR3, as DNA: TGTGCCATCAGTGAAATGCCCGGGACAGGTGGCGGCTACACCTTC.

This chain joins TRBV2 and TRBJ2-5, with no clear D. This CDR3 spans 13 amino acids. With 3 bases removed from V and 2 bases from J, the gap between germline ends came to 7 bases. Germline assignment: CDR1 SNHLY and CDR2 FYNNEI. CDR3: CASSDHRQETQYF. The CDR3 DNA reads TGTGCCAGCAGTGACCACAGACAAGAGACCCAGTACTTC.

The chain is built from TRBV9 and TRBJ2-3; 8 nucleotides agree with TRBD1. The V and J ends lost 2 bases and 2 bases, in that order; junction bases with no gene match: 7. CDR3 length: 16 residues. Per the germline V gene, CDR1 is SGDLS and CDR2 is YYNGEE. CDR3 sequence reads: CASSVGNRGYTDTQYF. The CDR3 DNA sequence: TGTGCCAGCAGCGTCGGTAACAGGGGGTACACAGATACGCAGTATTTT.

The V call is TRBV6-2 or TRBV6-3, the J call TRBJ1-4, with 11 positions matching TRBD1. Germline lookup yields CDR1 MNHEY and CDR2 SVGEGT. The CDR3 is 18 amino acids. The V gene end was trimmed by 6 bases and the J gene end by 4 bases; junction bases not matched to a gene: 13. The CDR3 nucleotides are TGTGCCAGCAGCCCTACCGGGACAGGGGGACCCAATAATGAAAAACTGTTTTTT. This translates into CASSPTGTGGPNNEKLFF.

The rearrangement links TRBV20-1 to TRBJ1-2; 7 bases fit TRBD1. Trimming cost V 2 bases and J 10 bases; bases outside gene matches: 4. The CDR3 loop spans 11 amino acids. Germline CDR1 and CDR2: DFQATT and SNEGSKA (reference sequence). CDR3 amino acids: CSARWDSIYTF. CDR3 DNA: TGCAGTGCTAGATGGGACAGCATCTACACCTTC.

The chain joins TRBV3-1 (or the pseudogene TRBV3-2) to TRBJ2-2; TRBD1 matches 9 bases. The V segment lost 4 bases and the J segment 2 bases; nucleotides outside the gene matches: 5. Germline CDR1 LGHDT, CDR2 YNNKEL (reference sequence). The CDR3 runs to 16 residues. In DNA, the CDR3 is TGTGCCAGCAGCCTTTCGACAGGGGGAAACACCGGGGAGCTGTTTTTT. Its translation: CASSLSTGGNTGELFF.

On this clone: The same CDR3 arises from other DNA sequences in this sample as well. This CDR3 is CASSSGGEAFF. The CDR3 nucleotides read TGTGCCAGCAGCTCCGGGGGGGAAGCTTTCTTT. The rearrangement uses TRBV7-9 and TRBJ1-1; possibly TRBD1 for D (5 bases). Germline V gene sequence: CDR1 SEHNR, CDR2 FQNEAQ (reference sequence). Trimming cost V 4 bases and J 8 bases, with 8 bases left between them. CDR3 length: 11 amino acids.

The genes are TRBV9 and TRBJ1-2; tentative D call: TRBD1 (5 bases). Trimming shortened V by 4 bases and J by 8 bases, and 18 bases separated the two germline ends. In germline, CDR1 is SGDLS, CDR2 YYNGEE. This CDR3 has 14 residues. CDR3 in amino acids: CASSPGGQGKGYTF. The CDR3 DNA follows: TGTGCCAGCAGCCCCGGTGGGCAGGGTAAGGGCTACACCTTC. Using reference TRBV9 and TRBJ1-2 for the parts outside the CDR3, the full variable domain is DSGVTQTPKHLITATGQRVTLRCSPRSGDLSVYWYQQSLDQGLQFLIQYYNGEERAKGNILERFSAQQFPDLHSELNLSSLELGDSALYFCASSPGGQGKGYTFGSGTRLTVV.

The chain is built from TRBV11-2 and TRBJ2-1; tentatively, D is TRBD1 (6 bases). CDR3 length: 13 amino acids. Trimming shortened V by 6 bases and J by 13 bases, and 19 bases separated the two germline ends. Germline V gene data show CDR1 as SGHAT and CDR2 as FQNNGV. The CDR3 DNA is TGTGCCAGCAGTTACGCACAGGGACGCCTACAGTTCTTC. The encoded protein is CASSYAQGRLQFF.

This chain links TRBV20-1 with TRBJ2-1; TRBD2 aligns across 15 bases. V was pared by 6 bases and J by 9 bases, with 15 bases of the junction left unmatched. From germline, CDR1 is DFQATT and CDR2 SNEGSKA (reference sequence). The CDR3 totals 17 residues. The chain's CDR3 is CSASKPGTSGGWTEQFF. The CDR3 coding sequence is TGCAGTGCCAGTAAACCCGGGACTAGCGGGGGGTGGACTGAGCAGTTCTTC.

The chain combines TRBV30 with TRBJ1-1; D perhaps matches TRBD1 (5 bases). In germline, CDR1 is GTSNPN, CDR2 SVGIG (reference sequence). The CDR3 covers 15 residues. Trimming left V 2 bases short and J 2 bases short, with 15 bases between. The CDR3 DNA is TGTGCCTGGAGTTCCTTGGGGCGCTATAACACTGAAGCTTTCTTT. Encoded protein: CAWSSLGRYNTEAFF.

This chain connects TRBV5-4 to TRBJ1-4; maybe TRBD1 (5 bases). This CDR3 is 14 amino acids long. Germline V gene lookup returns CDR1 SGHNT and CDR2 YYREEE (reference sequence). V was pared by 2 bases and J by 8 bases, with 13 bases between. Here the CDR3 DNA reads TGTGCCAGCAGCTTCTACAGGTCCAAGGAAAAACTGTTTTTT. Its translation is CASSFYRSKEKLFF. Filled out from reference TRBV5-4 and TRBJ1-4, the complete variable domain reads ETGVTQSPTHLIKTRGQQVTLRCSSQSGHNTVSWYQQALGQGPQFIFQYYREEENGRGNFPPRFSGLQFPNYSSELNVNALELDDSALYLCASSFYRSKEKLFFGSGTQLSVL.

The chain has TRBV6-4 and TRBJ1-2; TRBD1 might be the D (5 bases). Germline V CDR1 and CDR2: MRHNA, SNTAGT. The V end was cut by 5 bases, the J end by 7 bases, with 20 bases between. The CDR3 consists of 15 residues. CDR3: CASSSDNGRLGGYTF. CDR3 nucleotides: TGTGCCAGCAGTTCGGACAATGGACGTCTGGGTGGCTACACCTTC.

This chain links TRBV10-3 with TRBJ2-1; 7 positions match TRBD2. The germline CDR1 and CDR2 sequences are ENHRY and SYGVKD. CDR3 size: 12 residues. The V and J ends lost 8 bases and 7 bases, in that order; junction bases with no gene match: 5. CDR3 nucleotides: TGTGCCATCGGCGGGGGTTCAAATGAGCAGTTCTTC. Encoded protein: CAIGGGSNEQFF.

This clone was observed a single time. The V and J genes are TRBV25-1 and TRBJ2-3, with D tentatively TRBD2 (7 bases). V lost 1 base to trimming and J lost 0 bases, with 11 bases between them. Germline values: CDR1 MGHDK, CDR2 SYGVNS. This CDR3 has 16 amino acids. CDR3 residues: CASSELEGGSTDTQYF. CDR3 in DNA: TGTGCCAGCAGTGAATTAGAGGGGGGGAGCACAGATACGCAGTATTTT.

V and J are TRBV6-5 and TRBJ1-2, with 7 bases that match TRBD1. This CDR3 has 15 amino acids. Germline lookup yields CDR1 MNHEY and CDR2 SVGAGI. V lost 4 bases, J lost 1 base, and 6 bases stayed unmatched. The CDR3 sequence: CASSSQNRGNYGYTF. CDR3 sequence (DNA): TGTGCCAGCAGTTCCCAAAACAGGGGTAACTATGGCTACACCTTC.

This clone was detected only a few times. The chain carries TRBV5-3 and TRBJ1-6; 8 positions agree with TRBD1. TRBV5-3 is placed among ORFs of uncertain function. This CDR3 has 16 amino acids. V dropped 4 bases and J dropped 7; count of bases not matched to a gene: 10. CDR3 DNA sequence: TGTGCCAGAAGCGAAGATAACAGGGGGAGGAATTCACCCCTCCACTTT. Encoded protein: CARSEDNRGRNSPLHF.

V and J are TRBV4-1 and TRBJ2-3; TRBD2 aligns across 12 bases. V lost 3 bases and J lost 4; bases outside the gene matches: 14. Per the germline V gene, CDR1 is MGHRA and CDR2 is YSYEKL. This CDR3 region has 19 residues. CDR3 nucleotide sequence: TGCGCCAGCAGCCACCAAGCCACTTCTAGCGGGGGGGCCGCAGATACGCAGTATTTT. Protein product: CASSHQATSSGGAADTQYF.

The chain combines TRBV9 with TRBJ1-6, with TRBD1 matching over 7 bases. Unmatched junction bases numbered 0, after V lost 1 base and J lost 5 bases. CDR3 size: 14 residues. Germline values: CDR1 SGDLS, CDR2 YYNGEE. The CDR3 nucleotides are TGTGCCAGCAGCGTAACAGGGGATAATTCACCCCTCCACTTT. It specifies CASSVTGDNSPLHF. The variable domain in full, completed from reference TRBV9 and TRBJ1-6, reads DSGVTQTPKHLITATGQRVTLRCSPRSGDLSVYWYQQSLDQGLQFLIQYYNGEERAKGNILERFSAQQFPDLHSELNLSSLELGDSALYFCASSVTGDNSPLHFGNGTRLTVT.

The rearrangement joins TRBV23-1 to TRBJ1-5, with 10 bases that match TRBD1. TRBV23-1 is marked as an open reading frame, function uncertain. The CDR3 sequence is 17 residues long. V lost 3 bases and J lost 0; bases outside the gene matches: 5. The CDR3 loop reads CASSQWGDRGSNQPQHF. CDR3 bases: TGCGCCAGCAGTCAGTGGGGGGACAGGGGTAGCAATCAGCCCCAGCATTTT.

The chain joins TRBV3-1 (or the pseudogene TRBV3-2) to TRBJ2-3; TRBD2 matches at 8 bases. Trimming at V came to 0 bases and at J to 5 bases, leaving 10 bases not matched to a gene. From germline, CDR1 is LGHDT and CDR2 YNNKEL (reference sequence). The CDR3 is 17 residues long. The CDR3 loop reads CASSQDHPGGPGDTQYF. The CDR3 DNA reads as TGTGCCAGCAGCCAAGATCACCCGGGGGGGCCGGGAGATACGCAGTATTTT.

The chain combines TRBV7-9 with TRBJ1-4, with a tentative D call TRBD1 (5 bases). Deletions cut 5 bases from V and 5 bases from J, with 15 bases between. Germline CDR1 is SEHNR and CDR2 is FQNEAQ (reference sequence). This CDR3 is built from 15 residues. The DNA for the CDR3 is TGTGCCAGCAGCGCACCGGGACTTATAAATGAAAAACTGTTTTTT. Protein sequence: CASSAPGLINEKLFF.

The rearrangement links TRBV5-4 to TRBJ1-3; the match to TRBD1 covers 12 bases. Germline V gives CDR1 SGHNT, CDR2 YYREEE (reference sequence). The CDR3 is 16 amino acids. The V gene end was trimmed by 3 bases and the J gene end by 4 bases; junction bases not matched to a gene: 5. The CDR3 loop is CASSSYGTGGGNTIYF. The CDR3 bases are TGTGCCAGCAGCTCCTACGGGACAGGGGGCGGAAACACCATATATTTT.

The chain is built from TRBV3-1 (or the pseudogene TRBV3-2) and TRBJ2-1, with D perhaps TRBD2 (5 bases). The CDR3 sequence is 14 residues long. Trimming took 2 bases from V and 2 from J, leaving 7 bases between them. CDR1 and CDR2 from the germline V gene are LGHDT and YNNKEL (reference sequence). CDR3 nucleotide sequence: TGTGCCAGCAGCCAAAACGGGGCCTACAATGAGCAGTTCTTC. Translated, it gives CASSQNGAYNEQFF.

This clone was recorded only once. The chain has TRBV12-3 or TRBV12-4 and TRBJ2-3, with D possibly being TRBD2 (6 bases). V lost 1 base and J lost 5, with 7 bases in between. The CDR3 is made up of 13 amino acids. The CDR3 region is CASSLGGIDTQYF. The CDR3 nucleotides read TGTGCCAGCAGTTTAGGCGGGATAGATACGCAGTATTTT.

This sequence joins TRBV27 and TRBJ2-7; D might be TRBD1 (7 bases). The CDR3 covers 17 residues. Per germline, CDR1 MNHEY and CDR2 SMNVEV (reference sequence). The ends were cut back, 4 bases at V and 7 bases at J, with 26 bases in the middle. CDR3 residues: CASSYPTSATGRREQYV. The DNA of the CDR3 is TGTGCCAGCAGTTACCCCACAAGCGCGACAGGGAGGCGAGAGCAGTACGTC.